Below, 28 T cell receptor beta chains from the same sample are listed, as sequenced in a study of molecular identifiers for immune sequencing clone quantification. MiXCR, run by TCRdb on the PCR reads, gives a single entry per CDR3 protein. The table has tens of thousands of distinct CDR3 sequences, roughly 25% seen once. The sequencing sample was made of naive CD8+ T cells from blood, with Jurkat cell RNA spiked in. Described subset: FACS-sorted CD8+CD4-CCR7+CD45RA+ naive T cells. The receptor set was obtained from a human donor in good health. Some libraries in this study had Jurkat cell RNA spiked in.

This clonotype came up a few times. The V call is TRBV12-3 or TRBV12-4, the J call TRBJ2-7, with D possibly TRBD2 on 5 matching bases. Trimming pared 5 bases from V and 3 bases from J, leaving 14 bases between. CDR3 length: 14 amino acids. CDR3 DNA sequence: TGTGCCAGCAGTCCCCGACCCCGGGACTACGAGCAGTACTTC. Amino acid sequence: CASSPRPRDYEQYF.

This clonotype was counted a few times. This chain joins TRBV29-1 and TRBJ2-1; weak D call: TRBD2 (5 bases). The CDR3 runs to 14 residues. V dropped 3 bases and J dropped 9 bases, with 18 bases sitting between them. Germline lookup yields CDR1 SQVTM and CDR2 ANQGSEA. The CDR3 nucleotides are TGCAGCGTTGAGGACTTCACTAGTTCGGGTGAGCAGTTCTTC. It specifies CSVEDFTSSGEQFF.

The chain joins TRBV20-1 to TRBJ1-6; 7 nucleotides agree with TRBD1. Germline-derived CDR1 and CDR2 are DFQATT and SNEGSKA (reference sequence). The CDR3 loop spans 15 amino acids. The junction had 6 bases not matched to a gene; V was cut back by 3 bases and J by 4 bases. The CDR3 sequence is CSASADRSYNSPLHF. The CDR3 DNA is TGCAGTGCTAGCGCGGACAGGAGTTATAATTCACCCCTCCACTTT.

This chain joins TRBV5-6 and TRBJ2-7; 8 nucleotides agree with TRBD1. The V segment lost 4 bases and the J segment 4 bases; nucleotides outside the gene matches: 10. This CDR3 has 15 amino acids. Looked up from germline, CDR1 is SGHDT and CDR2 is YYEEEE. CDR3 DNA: TGTGCCAGCAGCCCCTGGGACAGGTCCGAGTACGAGCAGTACTTC. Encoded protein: CASSPWDRSEYEQYF.

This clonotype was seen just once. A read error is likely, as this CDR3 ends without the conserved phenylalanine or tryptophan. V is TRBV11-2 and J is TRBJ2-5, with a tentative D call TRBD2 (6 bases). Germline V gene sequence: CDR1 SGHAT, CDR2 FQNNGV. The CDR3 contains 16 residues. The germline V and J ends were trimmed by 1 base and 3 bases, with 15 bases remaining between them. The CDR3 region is CASSLGTIPLKETQYI. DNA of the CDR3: TGTGCCAGCAGCTTAGGGACTATCCCCCTTAAAGAGACCCAGTACATC.

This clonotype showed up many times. This chain's CDR3 is CASSLVAGPPYEQYF. CDR3 nucleotide sequence: TGTGCCAGCAGCTTGGTTGCGGGGCCCCCATACGAGCAGTACTTC. The chain is built from TRBV5-8 and TRBJ2-7; a weak D match, TRBD2 (6 bases). Germline V lookup: CDR1 SGHTS, CDR2 YDEGEE. V shed 0 bases and J shed 4 bases, with 14 bases lying between them. This CDR3 contains 15 residues.

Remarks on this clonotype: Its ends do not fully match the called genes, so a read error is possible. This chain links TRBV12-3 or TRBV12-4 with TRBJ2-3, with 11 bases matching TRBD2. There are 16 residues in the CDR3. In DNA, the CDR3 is TGTGCCAGCAACCTAGCGGGAGGAGCTAGCACAGATACGCGGTATTTT. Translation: CASNLAGGASTDTRYF.

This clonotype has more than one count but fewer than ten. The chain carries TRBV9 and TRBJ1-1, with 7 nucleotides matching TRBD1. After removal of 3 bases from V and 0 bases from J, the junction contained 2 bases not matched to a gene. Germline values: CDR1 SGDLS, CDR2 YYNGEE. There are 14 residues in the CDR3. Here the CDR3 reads CASSEGTVNTEAFF. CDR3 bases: TGTGCCAGCAGCGAGGGGACAGTGAACACTGAAGCTTTCTTT.

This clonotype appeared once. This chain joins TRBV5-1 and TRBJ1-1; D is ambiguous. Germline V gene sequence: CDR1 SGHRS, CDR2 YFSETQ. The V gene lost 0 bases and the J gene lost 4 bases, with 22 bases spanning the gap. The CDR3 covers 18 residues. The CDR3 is CASSLASSRRAMGTEAFF. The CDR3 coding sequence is TGCGCCAGCAGCTTGGCGTCCAGTCGAAGGGCCATGGGCACTGAAGCTTTCTTT.

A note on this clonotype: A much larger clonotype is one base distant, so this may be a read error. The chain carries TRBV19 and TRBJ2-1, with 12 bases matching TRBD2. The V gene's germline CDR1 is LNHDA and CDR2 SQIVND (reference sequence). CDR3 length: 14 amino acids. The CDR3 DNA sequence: TGTGCCAGTAGTATACTAGCGGGAGGGGATGAGCAGTCCTTC. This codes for CASSILAGGDEQSF.

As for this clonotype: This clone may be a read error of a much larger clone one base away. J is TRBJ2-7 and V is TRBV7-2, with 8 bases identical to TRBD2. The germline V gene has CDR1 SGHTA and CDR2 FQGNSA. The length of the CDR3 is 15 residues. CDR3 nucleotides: TGTGCCAGCAGCGCGATGCCAGCGGGAGTACACGAGCAGTGCTTC. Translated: CASSAMPAGVHEQCF.

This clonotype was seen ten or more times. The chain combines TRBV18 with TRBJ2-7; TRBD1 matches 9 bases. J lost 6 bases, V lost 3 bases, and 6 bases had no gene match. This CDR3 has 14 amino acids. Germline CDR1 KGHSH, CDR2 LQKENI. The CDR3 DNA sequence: TGTGCCAGCTCACCGCCGGGACAGGGAAGCGAGCAGTACTTC. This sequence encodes CASSPPGQGSEQYF.

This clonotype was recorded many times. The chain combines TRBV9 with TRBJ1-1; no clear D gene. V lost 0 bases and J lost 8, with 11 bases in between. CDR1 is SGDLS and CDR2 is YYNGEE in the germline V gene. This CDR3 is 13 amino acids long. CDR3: CASSVEGVSEAFF. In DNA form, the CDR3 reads TGTGCCAGCAGCGTAGAAGGCGTTTCCGAAGCTTTCTTT.

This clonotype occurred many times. CDR3 sequence: CASSALVPNTEAFF. The DNA of the CDR3 is TGTGCCAGCAGCGCCTTAGTTCCGAACACTGAAGCTTTCTTT. The chain joins TRBV5-4 to TRBJ1-1; D gene uncertain. The CDR3 is made up of 14 amino acids. Trimming shortened V by 4 bases and J by 1 base, and 11 bases separated the two germline ends. CDR1 SGHNT and CDR2 YYREEE come from the germline V gene (reference sequence).

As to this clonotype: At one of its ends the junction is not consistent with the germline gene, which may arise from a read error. CDR3 protein: CTSSDASYGYTF. The CDR3 bases are TGTACCAGCAGTGACGCGAGCTATGGCTACACCTTC. The gene calls are TRBV14 and TRBJ1-2, with no clear D. The CDR3 sequence is 12 residues long. CDR1 and CDR2 (germline): SGHDN, FVKESK.

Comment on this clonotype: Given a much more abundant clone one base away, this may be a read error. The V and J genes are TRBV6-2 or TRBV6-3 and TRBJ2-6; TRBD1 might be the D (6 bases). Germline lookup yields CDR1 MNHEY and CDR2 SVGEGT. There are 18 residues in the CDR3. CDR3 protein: CASSSRDKGVSGANVLAF. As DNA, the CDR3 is TGTGCCAGCAGTTCCCGGGACAAGGGTGTCTCTGGGGCCAACGTCCTGGCTTTC.

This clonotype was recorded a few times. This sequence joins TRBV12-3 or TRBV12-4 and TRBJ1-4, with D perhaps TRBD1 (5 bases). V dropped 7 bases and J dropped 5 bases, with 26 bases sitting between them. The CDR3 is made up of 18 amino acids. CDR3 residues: CASTHSGARGARNEKLFF. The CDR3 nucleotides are TGTGCCAGCACCCATTCGGGAGCGCGGGGCGCTAGGAATGAAAAACTGTTTTTT.

The CDR3 loop is CATSNSGGVSDTQYF. As DNA, the CDR3 is TGTGCCACCAGTAATAGCGGGGGGGTGTCAGATACGCAGTATTTT. This chain connects TRBV24-1 to TRBJ2-3; 11 bases align to TRBD2. The CDR3 is 15 residues long. CDR1 KGHDR and CDR2 SFDVKD come from the germline V gene. Trimming removed 6 bases from V and 4 bases from J; junction bases left unmatched: 5.

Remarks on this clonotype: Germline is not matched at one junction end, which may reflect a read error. The CDR3, as DNA: TGTGCCAGCAGCGCCCCAACAGGGTTCGGCACAGATCCGCAGTACTTT. It yields the protein CASSAPTGFGTDPQYF. This chain connects TRBV13 to TRBJ2-3; D possibly corresponds to TRBD1 (6 bases). This CDR3 is 16 amino acids long. In germline, CDR1 is PRHDT, CDR2 FYEKMQ (reference sequence).

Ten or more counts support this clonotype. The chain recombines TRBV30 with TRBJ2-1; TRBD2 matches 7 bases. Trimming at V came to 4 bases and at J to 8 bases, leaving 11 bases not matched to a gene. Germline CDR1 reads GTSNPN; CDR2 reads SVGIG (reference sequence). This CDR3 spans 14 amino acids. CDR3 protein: CAWNLGGRLDEQFF. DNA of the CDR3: TGTGCCTGGAATTTAGGCGGGAGATTAGATGAGCAGTTCTTC.

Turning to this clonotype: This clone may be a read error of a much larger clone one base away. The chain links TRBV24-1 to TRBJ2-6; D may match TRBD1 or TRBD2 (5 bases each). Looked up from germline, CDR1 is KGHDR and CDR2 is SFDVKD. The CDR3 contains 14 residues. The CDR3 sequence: CAISPGAGASVLTF. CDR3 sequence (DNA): TGTGCCATCTCACCCGGGGCTGGGGCCAGCGTCCTGACTTTC.

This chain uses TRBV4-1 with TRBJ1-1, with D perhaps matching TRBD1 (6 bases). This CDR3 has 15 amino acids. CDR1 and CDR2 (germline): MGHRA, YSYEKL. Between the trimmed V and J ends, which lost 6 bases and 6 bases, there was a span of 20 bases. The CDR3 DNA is TGCGCCAGCAGTATAAACAGGGTACAGTCTTCTGAAGCTTTCTTT. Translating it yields CASSINRVQSSEAFF.

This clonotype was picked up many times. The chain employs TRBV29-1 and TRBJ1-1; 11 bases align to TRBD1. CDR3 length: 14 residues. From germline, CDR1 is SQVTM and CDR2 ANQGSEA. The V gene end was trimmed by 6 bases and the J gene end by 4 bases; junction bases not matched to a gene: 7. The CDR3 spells CSVAYGTGGTEAFF. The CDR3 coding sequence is TGCAGCGTCGCGTATGGGACAGGGGGCACTGAAGCTTTCTTT.

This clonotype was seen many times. The CDR3 spells CASMVGSSGYTF. CDR3 nucleotides: TGTGCCAGCATGGTCGGGAGTTCTGGCTACACCTTC. The chain carries TRBV12-3 or TRBV12-4 and TRBJ1-2, with unresolved D. V shed 7 bases and J shed 7 bases, with 13 bases lying between them. The CDR3 runs 12 residues.

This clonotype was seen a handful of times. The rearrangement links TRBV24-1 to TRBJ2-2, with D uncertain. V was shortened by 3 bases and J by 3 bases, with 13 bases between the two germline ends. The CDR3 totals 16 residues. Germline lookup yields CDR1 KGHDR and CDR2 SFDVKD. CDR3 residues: CATSDTPYGYTGELFF. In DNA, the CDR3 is TGTGCCACCAGTGATACCCCTTATGGTTACACCGGGGAGCTGTTTTTT.

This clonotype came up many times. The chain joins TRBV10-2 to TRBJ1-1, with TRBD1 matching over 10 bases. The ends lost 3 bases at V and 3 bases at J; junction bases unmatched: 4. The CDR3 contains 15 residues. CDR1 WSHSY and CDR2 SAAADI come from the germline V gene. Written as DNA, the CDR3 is TGCGCCAGCAGTGAACAGGACAGGGGGTACACTGAAGCTTTCTTT. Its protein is CASSEQDRGYTEAFF.

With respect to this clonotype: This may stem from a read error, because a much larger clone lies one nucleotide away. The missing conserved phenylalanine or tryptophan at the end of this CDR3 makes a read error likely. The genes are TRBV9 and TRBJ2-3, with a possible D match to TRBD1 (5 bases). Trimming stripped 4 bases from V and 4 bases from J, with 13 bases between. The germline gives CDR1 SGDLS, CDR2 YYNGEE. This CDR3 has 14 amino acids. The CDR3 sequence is CASSPGWKADTQYS. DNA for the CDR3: TGTGCCAGCAGCCCAGGGTGGAAGGCAGATACGCAGTATTCT.

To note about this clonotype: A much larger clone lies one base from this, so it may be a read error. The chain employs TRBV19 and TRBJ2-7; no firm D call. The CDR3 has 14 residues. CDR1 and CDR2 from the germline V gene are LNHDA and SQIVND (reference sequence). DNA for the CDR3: TGTGCCAGTAGTATTCGATCGGAAAACTACGAGCTGTACTTC. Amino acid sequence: CASSIRSENYELYF.